The rows below give T cell receptor beta chains drawn from one sample of a study of shared clonotypes between healthy human individuals. TCRdb's table, derived via immunoSEQ multiplex PCR, lists solely in-frame clones and lacks some. The table has more than 80,000 clones, approximately 61% seen once. The sequenced sample consisted of memory CD8+ T cells sorted from blood. These receptors came from a man aged 25 to 40 in good health. CDR3s include the opening cysteine and the closing phenylalanine or tryptophan. Each record gives: clone size, D gene, J gene, V gene, CDR3 protein, CDR3 DNA. The D gene is left open where the match is weak. Clone size is given for some rows only: seen once, a few or many times, or a class if the clone is expanded.

NA TRBD2 TRBJ2-3 TRBV15 CATSSSGRAADTQYF TGTGCCACCAGCAGTAGCGGGAGGGCCGCGGATACGCAGTATTTT
NA TRBD2 TRBJ2-7 TRBV4-3 CASSQEAVGRVLYEQYF TGCGCCAGCAGCCAAGAAGCGGTCGGGAGGGTTTTATACGAGCAGTACTTC
NA NA TRBJ2-5 TRBV7-2 CASSHVNDIRQETQYF TGTGCCAGCAGCCATGTAAACGACATACGCCAAGAGACCCAGTACTTC
few NA TRBJ2-1 TRBV19 CASRKTGSSYNEQFF TGTGCCAGTAGGAAGACTGGAAGCTCCTACAATGAGCAGTTCTTC
many TRBD1 TRBJ2-7 TRBV28 CASSTNTGGHGYEQYF TGTGCCAGCAGTACAAACACAGGGGGGCACGGCTACGAGCAGTACTTC
NA TRBD1 TRBJ1-1 TRBV7-9 CASSGGQVNTEAFF TGTGCCAGCAGCGGGGGACAGGTGAACACTGAAGCTTTCTTT
few NA TRBJ2-1 TRBV7-3 CASSNGTGLANNEQFF TGTGCCAGCAGCAATGGCACGGGACTGGCCAACAATGAGCAGTTCTTC
once TRBD1 TRBJ2-3 TRBV6-4 CASSGTGGADTQYF TGTGCCAGCAGTGGGACAGGGGGCGCAGATACGCAGTATTTT
NA NA TRBJ2-1 TRBV14 CASSPLERYYNEQFF TGTGCCAGCAGCCCCCTGGAGCGCTACTACAATGAGCAGTTCTTC
NA NA TRBJ1-5 TRBV19 CASSILLGGGGQPQHF TGTGCCAGTAGTATTCTCCTGGGGGGTGGTGGTCAGCCCCAGCATTTT
NA NA TRBJ2-3 TRBV6-1 CASSEGGPTDTQYF TGTGCCAGCAGTGAAGGGGGCCCCACAGATACGCAGTATTTT
NA NA TRBJ1-1 TRBV11-2 CASSSEQGEGTEAFF TGTGCCAGCAGCTCAGAGCAAGGGGAGGGGACTGAAGCTTTCTTT
NA TRBD1 TRBJ2-5 TRBV7-2 CASSLHRGLGTQYF TGTGCCAGCAGCTTACACAGGGGGCTTGGGACCCAGTACTTC
NA NA TRBJ2-1 TRBV5-5 CASSFGGAGDEQFF TGTGCCAGCAGCTTTGGTGGGGCAGGGGATGAGCAGTTCTTC
few NA TRBJ2-7 TRBV11-2 CASSFRSSYEQYF TGTGCCAGCAGCTTTCGCAGCTCCTACGAGCAGTACTTC
many TRBD1 TRBJ1-1 TRBV14 CASGTGGVVTEAFF TGTGCCAGCGGGACAGGGGGCGTGGTAACTGAAGCTTTCTTT
NA NA TRBJ1-1 TRBV7-6 CASSLGGKGTEAFF TGTGCCAGCAGCTTAGGGGGCAAGGGCACTGAAGCTTTCTTT